This T cell receptor (beta chain) originates from a study of identifying expanded T cells in peripheral blood. Study observations and caveats: Across healthy donors, higher total template counts meant significantly greater approximately 2-week count variance. Differentially abundant clones: roughly 1.2 between replicates, about 17 at 2 to 3 weeks, 19 to 20 at four.

Comments on this clone: No antigen is known for it.

Measured with immunoSEQ multiplex PCR; TCRdb has only the in-frame clones, and not every one. There are some 70,000 clones in the sample; approximately 87% occur only once, and over 2.5% lies in the top ten. Collection occurred without any documented infections or immune events in donors. This sequence was found in a person aged 18 to 70 in good health. Material: blood.

CDR3 sequence (DNA): TGTGCCAGCAGTTCTACAGGGGGCGTTGAAAAACTGTTTTTT. Its translation: CASSSTGGVEKLFF. The chain recombines TRBV6-6 with TRBJ1-4; TRBD1 agrees at 9 bases. Losses at the gene ends were 4 bases for V and 7 bases for J; bases not matched to a gene: 4. Looked up from germline, CDR1 is MNHNY and CDR2 is SVGAGI (reference sequence). The CDR3 covers 14 residues.